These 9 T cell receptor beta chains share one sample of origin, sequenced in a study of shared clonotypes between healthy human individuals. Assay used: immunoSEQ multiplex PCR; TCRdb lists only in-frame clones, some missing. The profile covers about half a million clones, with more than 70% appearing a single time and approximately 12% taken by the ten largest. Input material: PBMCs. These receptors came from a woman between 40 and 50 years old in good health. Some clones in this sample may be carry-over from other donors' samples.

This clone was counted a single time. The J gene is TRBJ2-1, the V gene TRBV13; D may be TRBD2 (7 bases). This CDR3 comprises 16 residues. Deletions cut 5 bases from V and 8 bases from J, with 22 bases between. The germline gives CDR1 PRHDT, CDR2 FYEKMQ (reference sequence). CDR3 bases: TGTGCCAGCAGCCCTCAGAGGGGGAGGGCCGTCGATGAGCAGTTCTTC. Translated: CASSPQRGRAVDEQFF.

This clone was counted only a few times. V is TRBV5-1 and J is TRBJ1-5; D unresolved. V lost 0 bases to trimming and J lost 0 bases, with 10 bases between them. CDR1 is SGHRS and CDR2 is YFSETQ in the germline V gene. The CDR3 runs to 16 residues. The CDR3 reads CASSLGGGYSNQPQHF. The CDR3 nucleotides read TGCGCCAGCAGCTTGGGTGGCGGCTATAGCAATCAGCCCCAGCATTTT.

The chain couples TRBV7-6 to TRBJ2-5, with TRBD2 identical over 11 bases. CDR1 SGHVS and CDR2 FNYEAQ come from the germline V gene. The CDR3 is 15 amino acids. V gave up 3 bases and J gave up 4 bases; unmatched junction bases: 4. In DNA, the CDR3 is TGTGCCAGCAGCTTGGCTAGCGGGAGGAGAGAGACCCAGTACTTC. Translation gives CASSLASGRRETQYF.

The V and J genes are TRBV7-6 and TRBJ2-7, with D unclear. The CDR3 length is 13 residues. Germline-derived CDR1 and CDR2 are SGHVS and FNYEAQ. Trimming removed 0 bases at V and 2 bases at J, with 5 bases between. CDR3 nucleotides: TGTGCCAGCAGCTTAGCCGTACCCTACGAGCAGTACTTC. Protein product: CASSLAVPYEQYF.

This CDR3 reads CASSLQGRGEETQYF. CDR3 nucleotides: TGCGCCAGCAGCTTACAGGGTAGGGGAGAAGAGACCCAGTACTTC. The chain is built from TRBV5-1 and TRBJ2-5; D perhaps matches TRBD1 (6 bases). V was pared by 2 bases and J by 3 bases, with 14 bases between. Looked up from germline, CDR1 is SGHRS and CDR2 is YFSETQ. The CDR3 runs 15 residues.

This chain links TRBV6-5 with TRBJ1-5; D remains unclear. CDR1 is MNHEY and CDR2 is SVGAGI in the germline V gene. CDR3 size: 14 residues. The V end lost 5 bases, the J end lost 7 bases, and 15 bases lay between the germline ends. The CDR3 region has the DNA TGTGCCAGCAGTGAAACGTTGTCGGCGCAGCCCCAGCATTTT. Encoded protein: CASSETLSAQPQHF.

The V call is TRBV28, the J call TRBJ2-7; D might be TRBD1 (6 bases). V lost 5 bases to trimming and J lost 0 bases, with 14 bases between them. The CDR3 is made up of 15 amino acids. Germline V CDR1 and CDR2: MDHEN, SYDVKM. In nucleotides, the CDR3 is TGTGCCAGCAGTAGCCCCGGGACACCCTCCTACGAGCAGTACTTC. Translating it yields CASSSPGTPSYEQYF.

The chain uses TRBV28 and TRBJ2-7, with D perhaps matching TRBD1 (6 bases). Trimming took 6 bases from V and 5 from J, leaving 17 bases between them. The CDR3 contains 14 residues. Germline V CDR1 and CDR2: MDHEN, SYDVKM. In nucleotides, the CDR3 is TGTGCCAGCAGCAACCCGACAGGAAAAAACGAGCAGTACTTC. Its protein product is CASSNPTGKNEQYF.

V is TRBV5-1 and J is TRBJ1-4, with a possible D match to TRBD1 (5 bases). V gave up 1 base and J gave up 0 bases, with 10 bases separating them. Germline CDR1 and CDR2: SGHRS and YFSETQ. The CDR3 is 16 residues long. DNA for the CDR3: TGCGCCAGCAGCTTGCCTGGGGACCCAACTAATGAAAAACTGTTTTTT. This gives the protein CASSLPGDPTNEKLFF.